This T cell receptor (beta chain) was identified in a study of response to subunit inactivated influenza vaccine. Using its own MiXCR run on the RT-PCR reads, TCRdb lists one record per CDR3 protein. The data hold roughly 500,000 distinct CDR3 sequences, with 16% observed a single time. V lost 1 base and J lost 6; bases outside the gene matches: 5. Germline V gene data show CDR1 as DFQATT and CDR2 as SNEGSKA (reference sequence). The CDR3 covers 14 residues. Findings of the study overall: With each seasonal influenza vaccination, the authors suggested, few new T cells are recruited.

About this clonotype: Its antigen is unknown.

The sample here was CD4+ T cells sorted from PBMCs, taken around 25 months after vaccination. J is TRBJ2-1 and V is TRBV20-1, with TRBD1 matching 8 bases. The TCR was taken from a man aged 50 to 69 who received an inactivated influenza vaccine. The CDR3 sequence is CSARGLQGGNEQFF. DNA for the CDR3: TGCAGTGCTAGAGGGCTACAGGGGGGCAATGAGCAGTTCTTC.